This TCR beta chain was recovered during a study of graft-versus-host responses after intestinal transplantation. General observations from the study: The presence of high graft-versus-host to host-versus-graft clonal ratios in allografts characterized patients with graft-donor T cell macrochimerism.

CDR1 and CDR2 (germline): MNHEY, SMNVEV (reference sequence). There are 11 residues in the CDR3. V was cut by 4 bases and J by 4 bases, with 2 bases left in between. Using immunoSEQ multiplex PCR, the repertoire was profiled, and TCRdb retains in-frame clones only, with some absent. Among about 25,000 clones listed, over 90% were seen once. As regards this clone: Its specificity is not known.

The rearrangement uses TRBV27 and TRBJ1-3; D unclear. The source of this sequence is a human patient who received an intestinal transplant, so some T cells may come from the graft donor. Specimen: PBMCs, collected 18 days after transplant. The CDR3 coding sequence is TGTGCCAGCAGTTCAGGAAACACCATATATTTT. It yields the protein CASSSGNTIYF.